Listed below are T cell receptor beta chains from one sample, sequenced in a study of blood T cell repertoires in COVID-19. The repertoire was sequenced with immunoSEQ multiplex PCR; TCRdb's copy has only in-frame clones and lacks some. The sample has around 280,000 clones, roughly 87% seen once. The sequenced sample consisted of PBMCs or T cells enriched from blood (not recorded which). Receptor source: a woman between 40 and 50 years old who had recovered from COVID-19. Both conserved end residues are part of each CDR3. Clone size is shown for a subset of rows, as once, few, many or a class of expanded clone.

.	TRBV28	TRBJ1-5	CASSPSIGGQPQHF
.	TRBV30	TRBJ2-3	CAWGRLAGNRTDTQYF
.	TRBV6-4	TRBJ1-5	CASSRTQGQPQHF
.	TRBV7-6	TRBJ2-3	CASSLLAGERTDTQYF
.	TRBV2	TRBJ1-5	CASSQDSLSGNQPQHF
.	TRBV24-1	TRBJ2-1	CATSANRGGGYNEQFF
once	TRBV7-3	TRBJ2-1	CASSFSSGGSYNEQFF
.	TRBV14	TRBJ1-6	CASSRLEGGNSPLHF
.	TRBV10-3	TRBJ1-4	CAISEDSTAEKLFF
once	TRBV4-3	TRBJ1-6	CASSQETGVNNSPLHF
.	TRBV6-5	TRBJ1-4	CASSKSGEKLFF
.	TRBV7-9	TRBJ1-2	CASSLDGRTGGYTF
.	TRBV9	TRBJ1-2	CASSTDRQGANYGYTF
.	TRBV18	TRBJ1-5	CASSETAPGQATQPQHF
.	TRBV2	TRBJ1-2	CASQQEREGYTF
.	TRBV7-2	TRBJ1-6	CASSLFRGNGHSPLHF
.	TRBV6-5	TRBJ2-7	CASKLTTTYEQYF
.	TRBV6-5	TRBJ2-7	CASISGKSYEQYF
.	TRBV7-9	TRBJ1-3	CASSSSEGRRTGNTIYF
.	TRBV6-5	TRBJ2-1	CASSYSQGPPYNEQFF
.	TRBV5-6	TRBJ2-5	CASSFAGRQETQYF
.	TRBV15	TRBJ1-5	CATSRGQGRNQPQHF
.	TRBV6-5	TRBJ2-7	CASSLTHPYEQYF
.	TRBV6-5	TRBJ2-7	CASRVMPASYEQYF
.	TRBV11-2	TRBJ2-7	CASSYFAGTSGSYEQYF
.	TRBV7-2	TRBJ2-1	CASSSRREDQQFF
.	TRBV12-5	TRBJ1-1	CASGLEVKGEAFF
.	TRBV5-1	TRBJ1-1	CASSVDRGRRAFF
.	TRBV5-1	TRBJ2-1	CASSASGSADNEQFF
.	TRBV29-1	TRBJ2-7	CSVESVGGDEQYF
.	TRBV30	TRBJ2-1	CAWSTLTGGTNNEQFF
.	TRBV27	TRBJ1-5	CASSPTTGGAGQPQHF
.	TRBV20-1	TRBJ2-1	CSASPSGRPYNEQFF
.	TRBV18	TRBJ1-3	CASSPLSGTSSSGNTIYF
once	TRBV7-7	TRBJ2-3	CASSRGTGATDTQYF
.	TRBV27	TRBJ1-5	CASSLTGGRRDQPQHF
.	TRBV6-5	TRBJ2-1	CASSYSQGGVSQFF
few	TRBV7-2	TRBJ1-2	CASSLVPGDGYTF
.	TRBV28	TRBJ1-4	CAWGGRLREKLFF
.	TRBV19	TRBJ2-5	CASSMVGQETQYF
once	TRBV24-1	TRBJ2-7	CATSDAVGPREQYF
.	TRBV6-5	TRBJ1-4	CASSYQARGEKLFF
.	TRBV11-2	TRBJ2-1	CASSEFTSGGPEQFF
once	TRBV19	TRBJ1-5	CASSISHNQPQHF
.	TRBV19	TRBJ1-5	CASSIARGDQPQHF
.	TRBV6-5	TRBJ2-5	CASTKLGIQETQYF
once	TRBV28	TRBJ1-5	CASSSGRYGNQPQHF
once	TRBV19	TRBJ2-4	CASSPRTGINIQYF
.	TRBV30	TRBJ2-7	CAWSSYRAGTYEQYF
.	TRBV5-1	TRBJ2-1	CASSLVPDYNEQFF
.	TRBV28	TRBJ2-5	CASSPRPGQNPTQYF
.	TRBV9	TRBJ1-1	CASSPRGHMNTEAFF
.	TRBV2	TRBJ2-7	CASRHEGHRYEQYF
.	TRBV18	TRBJ2-7	CASSPTTGTSSNEQYF
few	TRBV6-5	TRBJ1-6	CASSYLQSGSNSPLHF
once	TRBV12-1	TRBJ1-5	CASSFAEWGQGNQPQHF
once	TRBV7-2	TRBJ2-3	CASSFDRTSTDTQYF
few	TRBV27	TRBJ2-7	CASSLEGSYEQYF
.	TRBV15	TRBJ2-7	CATSRDPRRSSYEQYF
few	TRBV3-1/TRBV3-2	TRBJ1-1	CASSPHSTQGNTEAFF